This TCR beta chain was profiled in a study of T cell changes during pregnancy in multiple sclerosis. The protocol was immunoSEQ multiplex PCR, while the TCRdb copy is restricted to in-frame clones and leaves out a portion. The table lists roughly 27,000 clones, approximately 87% of them singletons. V shed 2 bases and J 3 bases; nucleotides not matched to a gene: 3. Looked up from germline, CDR1 is LGHNA and CDR2 is YSLEER. The CDR3 loop spans 15 amino acids. The chain uses TRBV4-3 and TRBJ2-2; 7 bases are shared with TRBD1. This clonotype originated in a female donor with multiple sclerosis, enrolled in a pregnancy study. This sample comprised CD8+ T cells from peripheral blood mononuclear cells, obtained after pregnancy. In DNA form, the CDR3 reads TGCGCCAGCAGCCAATGGGACAGCCACACCGGGGAGCTGTTTTTT. It specifies CASSQWDSHTGELFF.